This T cell receptor beta chain was captured in a study of cytomegalovirus exposure and HLA in healthy donors. Study details: The Caucasian-associated ancestry cluster held over 80% of roughly 370 genotyped donors.

Concerning this clone: The antigen remains unidentified.

The study's findings and limits: Some TCR beta chains (more than 150 of them) were listed as cytomegalovirus-associated.

PCR amplification relied on 60 Vbeta primers (plus 13 Jbeta primers). TCRdb's table, derived via immunoSEQ multiplex PCR, lists solely in-frame clones and lacks some. The specimen's table records roughly 140,000 clones. The CDR3 has 14 residues. Trimming left V 0 bases short and J 6 bases short, with 6 bases between. The germline CDR1 and CDR2 sequences are SNHLY and FYNNEI. This sequence joins TRBV2 and TRBJ1-6, with no clear D. Specimen: PBMCs. This clonotype was sampled from a man aged 40-49 years in good health and CMV-seronegative. In DNA form, the CDR3 reads TGTGCCAGCAGTGAAGCGGGCAGTAATTCACCCCTCCACTTT. Protein: CASSEAGSNSPLHF. Full variable domain (remainder filled in from reference TRBV2 and TRBJ1-6): EPEVTQTPSHQVTQMGQEVILRCVPISNHLYFYWYRQILGQKVEFLVSFYNNEISEKSEIFDDQFSVERPDGSNFTLKIRSTKLEDSAMYFCASSEAGSNSPLHFGNGTRLTVT.